These 24 T cell receptor beta chains came from one sample sequenced in a study of vaccination effects on CD4 cells after COVID-19. Sequencing was performed with immunoSEQ multiplex PCR; in TCRdb, only in-frame clones are kept and a portion is missing. This table holds roughly 50,000 clones, 60% to 80% found once. Pools of viral peptides were used by the ViraFEST assay to expand antigen-specific CD4+ T cells ahead of sequencing. It was after approximately 11 days of culture that CD4+ T cells were isolated. The healthy vaccine recipients, who had no prior SARS-CoV-2 infection, showed negative nucleocapsid antibodies. Their antigens remain unidentified. Specimen: CD4+ T cells from PBMCs cultured with HCoV-OC43 spike peptides, collected before COVID-19 vaccination. The subset: HCoV-OC43 spike overlapping peptide pool stimulation. Every receptor here comes from a human donor who received a COVID-19 vaccine.

V is TRBV10-2 and J is TRBJ1-2; perhaps TRBD1 as D (5 bases). Germline assignment: CDR1 WSHSY and CDR2 SAAADI. V was pared by 3 bases and J by 5 bases, with 13 bases between. The CDR3 extends over 14 amino acids. CDR3 in DNA: TGCGCCAGCAGTGACGGGACGTCGCCATATGGCTACACCTTC. It yields the protein CASSDGTSPYGYTF.

The chain couples TRBV20-1 to TRBJ2-1; D not resolved. The CDR3 is 12 residues long. V was cut by 3 bases and J by 7 bases, with 10 bases left in between. CDR1 and CDR2 from the germline V gene are DFQATT and SNEGSKA (reference sequence). The CDR3 is CSASRESNEQFF. DNA of the CDR3: TGCAGTGCTAGTCGAGAATCGAATGAGCAGTTCTTC.

This sequence joins TRBV6-2 or TRBV6-3 and TRBJ2-3, with D tentatively TRBD2 (5 bases). In germline, CDR1 is MNHEY, CDR2 SVGEGT. The V gene lost 2 bases and the J gene lost 0 bases, with 9 bases spanning the gap. This CDR3 is built from 15 residues. The CDR3 here is CASSYADSSTDTQYF. As DNA, the CDR3 is TGTGCCAGCAGTTACGCGGACTCTAGCACAGATACGCAGTATTTT.

The chain joins TRBV5-1 to TRBJ2-3; 9 bases align to TRBD1. Germline V gene sequence: CDR1 SGHRS, CDR2 YFSETQ. Trimming cost V 4 bases and J 1 base; bases outside gene matches: 1. This CDR3 comprises 14 residues. The CDR3 DNA sequence: TGCGCCAGCAGCCGGGACAGGGGCACAGATACGCAGTATTTT. This gives the protein CASSRDRGTDTQYF.

This chain uses TRBV11-2 with TRBJ2-3; TRBD1 agrees at 7 bases. The CDR3 length is 17 residues. V shed 5 bases and J 6 bases; nucleotides not matched to a gene: 17. Per the germline V gene, CDR1 is SGHAT and CDR2 is FQNNGV. The CDR3, as DNA: TGTGCCAGCAGCACCCGGACAGGCCCTAACAAGGGGGATACGCAGTATTTT. It yields the protein CASSTRTGPNKGDTQYF.

The chain's CDR3 is CASSYSMGHEQFF. The CDR3 region has the DNA TGTGCCAGCAGTTACTCGATGGGGCATGAGCAGTTCTTC. The rearrangement links TRBV6-2 or TRBV6-3 to TRBJ2-1, with D perhaps TRBD1 (5 bases). Per the germline V gene, CDR1 is MNHEY and CDR2 is SVGEGT. This CDR3 has 13 amino acids. The V end was cut by 0 bases, the J end by 8 bases, with 8 bases between.

V is TRBV4-3 and J is TRBJ1-2; TRBD1 aligns across 10 bases. The CDR3 extends over 15 amino acids. The V gene end was trimmed by 2 bases and the J gene end by 5 bases; junction bases not matched to a gene: 5. Germline-derived CDR1 and CDR2 are LGHNA and YSLEER. CDR3 nucleotide sequence: TGCGCCAGCAGCCAACAGGAGGGACAGGGGTATGGCTACACCTTC. Protein: CASSQQEGQGYGYTF.

In this sample, this clone turned up a few times. V is TRBV25-1 and J is TRBJ2-7, with D unclear. V dropped 5 bases and J dropped 4 bases, with 21 bases sitting between them. The CDR3 length is 16 residues. Per the germline V gene, CDR1 is MGHDK and CDR2 is SYGVNS. This CDR3 reads CASSKPSGPTFYEQYV. The CDR3 DNA sequence: TGTGCCAGCAGTAAACCTTCTGGACCCACCTTTTACGAGCAGTACGTC.

The gene calls are TRBV19 and TRBJ1-1, with 9 bases aligning to TRBD1. The CDR3 length is 16 residues. Germline V gene lookup returns CDR1 LNHDA and CDR2 SQIVND (reference sequence). V was pared by 4 bases and J by 0 bases, with 6 bases of the junction left unmatched. CDR3 sequence reads: CASSSRDRALNTEAFF. CDR3 nucleotide sequence: TGTGCCAGTAGTAGTCGGGACAGGGCTTTGAACACTGAAGCTTTCTTT.

This clone was counted only a few times. The chain recombines TRBV3-1 (or the pseudogene TRBV3-2) with TRBJ1-6, with D perhaps matching TRBD1 (5 bases). Germline lookup yields CDR1 LGHDT and CDR2 YNNKEL (reference sequence). Trimming took off 4 bases at V and 10 bases at J, with 8 bases between the two ends. The CDR3 loop spans 12 amino acids. The CDR3: CASSPGRSPLHF. The CDR3 DNA is TGTGCCAGCAGCCCAGGGCGGTCACCCCTCCACTTT.

Only a few counts were recorded for this clone. This chain uses TRBV7-9 with TRBJ1-6; the D is unclear. Per the germline V gene, CDR1 is SEHNR and CDR2 is FQNEAQ (reference sequence). This CDR3 comprises 16 residues. V dropped 10 bases and J dropped 5 bases, with 21 bases sitting between them. CDR3 nucleotide sequence: TGTGCCACCGCCCCCGCGGGGAATTCGAATAATTCACCCCTCCACTTT. Residues: CATAPAGNSNNSPLHF.

J is TRBJ2-1 and V is TRBV11-2; the D gene is possibly TRBD1 (6 bases). The germline V gene has CDR1 SGHAT and CDR2 FQNNGV. V was clipped by 3 bases and J by 5 bases, with 11 bases between them. CDR3 size: 14 residues. The CDR3 sequence is CASSFQGSNNEQFF. The DNA for the CDR3 is TGTGCCAGCAGCTTTCAGGGGTCAAACAATGAGCAGTTCTTC.

This chain uses TRBV6-6 with TRBJ2-5, with D tentatively TRBD1 (5 bases). The CDR3 consists of 15 residues. Germline values: CDR1 MNHNY, CDR2 SVGAGI (reference sequence). V was pared by 0 bases and J by 5 bases, with 13 bases between. Here the CDR3 reads CASSYSGQGGETQYF. CDR3 DNA sequence: TGTGCCAGCAGTTACTCTGGGCAGGGTGGGGAGACCCAGTACTTC.

The chain couples TRBV2 to TRBJ2-2; 7 nucleotides line up with TRBD1. Trimming at V came to 2 bases and at J to 5 bases, leaving 5 bases not matched to a gene. Germline CDR1 is SNHLY and CDR2 is FYNNEI. There are 15 residues in the CDR3. Here the CDR3 DNA reads TGTGCCAGCAGTGAATTAGGGGGCGCGACCGGGGAGCTGTTTTTT. Translation: CASSELGGATGELFF. Filled out from reference TRBV2 and TRBJ2-2, the complete variable domain reads EPEVTQTPSHQVTQMGQEVILRCVPISNHLYFYWYRQILGQKVEFLVSFYNNEISEKSEIFDDQFSVERPDGSNFTLKIRSTKLEDSAMYFCASSELGGATGELFFGEGSRLTVL.

This chain uses TRBV3-1 (or the pseudogene TRBV3-2) with TRBJ1-2; D not certain. Germline lookup yields CDR1 LGHDT and CDR2 YNNKEL (reference sequence). V lost 2 bases to trimming and J lost 2 bases, with 15 bases between them. This CDR3 has 16 residues. CDR3 sequence reads: CASSQSRWATNYGYTF. The CDR3 DNA sequence: TGTGCCAGCAGCCAATCGAGGTGGGCTACCAACTATGGCTACACCTTC.

The chain links TRBV3-1 (or the pseudogene TRBV3-2) to TRBJ2-1, with TRBD2 identical over 8 bases. Germline CDR1 and CDR2: LGHDT and YNNKEL (reference sequence). The CDR3 sequence is 14 residues long. J lost 9 bases, V lost 4 bases, and 8 bases had no gene match. The CDR3 protein is CASSLSGGLSEQFF. In DNA form, the CDR3 reads TGTGCCAGCAGCCTTTCGGGGGGGCTTAGTGAGCAGTTCTTC.

CDR3 residues: CASSVLRGVADTQYF. Here the CDR3 DNA reads TGTGCCAGCAGCGTTTTACGGGGCGTTGCAGATACGCAGTATTTT. The chain joins TRBV9 to TRBJ2-3; the D gene could be TRBD1 or TRBD2 (5 bases each). The CDR3 has 15 amino acids. Trimming cost V 2 bases and J 4 bases, with 14 bases left between them. Germline V gene lookup returns CDR1 SGDLS and CDR2 YYNGEE.

V gene TRBV6-5 combines with J gene TRBJ1-1, with TRBD1 as a possible D gene (5 bases). The CDR3 sequence is 14 residues long. V dropped 9 bases and J dropped 4 bases, with 18 bases sitting between them. Germline V CDR1 and CDR2: MNHEY, SVGAGI. CDR3 in amino acids: CASRLLGARTEAFF. For the CDR3, the DNA is TGTGCCAGTCGACTTTTAGGGGCCCGCACTGAAGCTTTCTTT.

The chain recombines TRBV6-4 with TRBJ2-3, with a possible D match to TRBD1 (5 bases). The CDR3 covers 14 residues. Per germline, CDR1 MRHNA and CDR2 SNTAGT. V lost 4 bases and J 8 bases, leaving 16 bases between the germline ends. The CDR3 DNA sequence: TGTGCCAGCAGTGCCCAGGGAAGAGAAGTTACGCAGTATTTT. This sequence encodes CASSAQGREVTQYF.

The CDR3 loop is CASTRLGQETQYF. CDR3 bases: TGTGCCAGCACCCGACTAGGACAAGAGACCCAGTACTTC. The genes are TRBV12-3 or TRBV12-4 and TRBJ2-5; D might be TRBD2 (6 bases). V was trimmed by 7 bases and J by 2 bases, leaving 11 bases between them. This CDR3 has 13 amino acids.

Regarding this clone: One end of the junction does not line up with germline, which may come from a read error. This chain uses TRBV18 with TRBJ2-5; D is ambiguous. This CDR3 contains 13 residues. Germline loops: CDR1 KGHSH, CDR2 LQKENI. CDR3 sequence (DNA): TGTGCCAGCTCACCACCGGTAATAGAGGCCCAGTACTTC. Translating gives CASSPPVIEAQYF.

The chain couples TRBV5-1 to TRBJ1-1; no definite D call. The CDR3 length is 15 residues. Deletions cut 6 bases from V and 4 bases from J, with 19 bases between. In germline, CDR1 is SGHRS, CDR2 YFSETQ. The CDR3 loop is CASTPMGVPGTEAFF. The CDR3 region has the DNA TGCGCCAGCACCCCTATGGGCGTACCTGGCACTGAAGCTTTCTTT. Complete variable domain (other parts from reference TRBV5-1 and TRBJ1-1): KAGVTQTPRYLIKTRGQQVTLSCSPISGHRSVSWYQQTPGQGLQFLFEYFSETQRNKGNFPGRFSGRQFSNSRSEMNVSTLELGDSALYLCASTPMGVPGTEAFFGQGTRLTVV.

The table lists this clone with a count of one. V is TRBV14 and J is TRBJ1-1; D may be TRBD1 (5 bases). Deletions cut 2 bases from V and 4 bases from J, with 14 bases between. CDR1 and CDR2 (germline): SGHDN, FVKESK. This CDR3 contains 15 residues. Here the CDR3 DNA reads TGTGCCAGCAGCCAACCAGCCCTGGGGGTCACTGAAGCTTTCTTT. This encodes CASSQPALGVTEAFF.

The chain employs TRBV3-1 (or the pseudogene TRBV3-2) and TRBJ1-2; 7 positions match TRBD1. The CDR3 covers 15 residues. The V and J ends lost 4 bases and 0 bases, in that order; junction bases with no gene match: 5. Per the germline V gene, CDR1 is LGHDT and CDR2 is YNNKEL (reference sequence). The CDR3 DNA is TGTGCCAGCAGCCGCGCGACAGGGACTAACTATGGCTACACCTTC. Amino acids: CASSRATGTNYGYTF.